What follows are 5 T cell receptor beta chains derived from one specimen sequenced in a study of T cells in Graves' hyperthyroidism and ophthalmopathy. What was amplified from RNA transcripts were TCR beta CDR3 regions. Using the HTBI primer set, a first-round RT-PCR was run on the TCR CDR3. One entry per CDR3 protein, called by TCRdb with MiXCR from the multiplex PCR reads. The data show about 550,000 distinct CDR3 sequences, with around 20% seen just once and around 27% held by the top ten. Sequenced: blood. The receptors shown here come from a young man with Graves' hyperthyroidism.

The V call is TRBV6-2 or TRBV6-3, the J call TRBJ2-7, with TRBD2 matching over 7 bases. Germline CDR1 reads MNHEY; CDR2 reads SVGEGT. V lost 2 bases and J lost 3; bases outside the gene matches: 4. The CDR3 covers 14 residues. This CDR3 is CASSYSGLVYEQYF. CDR3 DNA sequence: TGTGCCAGCAGTTACAGTGGACTAGTCTACGAGCAGTACTTC.

This rearrangement joins TRBV10-3 to TRBJ2-2; D is possibly TRBD2 (6 bases). The ends were cut back, 0 bases at V and 5 bases at J, with 13 bases in the middle. Looked up from germline, CDR1 is ENHRY and CDR2 is SYGVKD. This CDR3 comprises 16 residues. The CDR3 DNA follows: TGTGCCATCAGTGAGTCATCCCGGAGGGAAACCGGGGAGCTGTTTTTT. Translating gives CAISESSRRETGELFF.

This clonotype came up many times. V usage is TRBV5-4 and J usage is TRBJ1-2; weak D call: TRBD1 (6 bases). Germline V lookup: CDR1 SGHNT, CDR2 YYREEE (reference sequence). CDR3 length equals 17 residues. V lost 0 bases and J 1 base, leaving 16 bases between the germline ends. CDR3 in amino acids: CASSLATRQDVNYGYTF. CDR3 nucleotide sequence: TGTGCCAGCAGCTTGGCCACACGACAGGACGTTAACTATGGCTACACCTTC. The variable domain in full, completed from reference TRBV5-4 and TRBJ1-2, reads ETGVTQSPTHLIKTRGQQVTLRCSSQSGHNTVSWYQQALGQGPQFIFQYYREEENGRGNFPPRFSGLQFPNYSSELNVNALELDDSALYLCASSLATRQDVNYGYTFGSGTRLTVV.

This clonotype has ten or more counts. The chain is built from TRBV29-1 and TRBJ2-7; no definite D call. This CDR3 region has 11 residues. V was trimmed by 4 bases and J by 3 bases, leaving 7 bases between them. Germline-derived CDR1 and CDR2 are SQVTM and ANQGSEA. The CDR3 DNA reads as TGCAGCGTTGGGGTCTTCTACGAGCAGTACTTC. Its protein is CSVGVFYEQYF.

This clonotype occurred a few times. The chain links TRBV9 to TRBJ2-3; tentatively, D is TRBD2 (6 bases). The CDR3 has 15 amino acids. Germline V gene sequence: CDR1 SGDLS, CDR2 YYNGEE. V was trimmed by 3 bases and J by 4 bases, leaving 15 bases between them. CDR3 nucleotide sequence: TGTGCCAGCAGCGAAGGGGTGGGGGAGGCAGATACGCAGTATTTT. This translates into CASSEGVGEADTQYF.